This T cell receptor (beta chain) was identified during a study of T-cell reconstitution after alpha-beta-depleted transplantation in children. Unique molecular identifiers were incorporated when the TCRbeta library was constructed. MiXCR, run by TCRdb on the PCR reads, gives a single entry per CDR3 protein. Of about 110,000 distinct CDR3 sequences in the sample, approximately 10% were seen once. As for this clonotype: Its antigen is currently unknown.

The study's findings and limits: Several hundred rapidly expanded clones from non-depleted graft cells reportedly supplied alpha-beta T cells about two months post-transplant. Surviving thymic progenitors and recipient T cells were the source of high TCRbeta diversity at day 60 in some patients. T-cell numbers and diversity one year post-transplant derived largely from freshly generated T cells.

V dropped 1 base and J dropped 6; count of bases not matched to a gene: 3. The CDR3 sequence is 14 residues long. The chain joins TRBV12-3 or TRBV12-4 to TRBJ2-4; 7 nucleotides align to TRBD1. Material: PBMCs, obtained before TCRalphabeta/CD19-depleted stem cell transplant. The sequence came from a boy between 2 and 10 years old with acute lymphoblastic leukemia, due to receive a stem cell transplant. CDR3 region: CASSLGGGGNIQYF. In DNA form, the CDR3 reads TGTGCCAGCAGTTTAGGAGGGGGCGGAAACATTCAGTACTTC.